This T cell receptor (beta chain) was sequenced in a study of cytomegalovirus exposure and HLA in healthy donors (dated 2017 in TCRdb). Context from the whole study: According to an earlier analysis of a few hundred of the donors, some 170 million T cells yielded some 120 million unique TCR beta sequences and about 300 Gb of sequence data. Roughly 300 gigabases of sequencing data and tens of millions of unique TCR sequences were included in an early release covering 550 to 800 HLA-typed donors. Of the roughly 400 genotyped donors, approximately 83% fell in the genetic ancestry cluster associated with self-reported Caucasian donors. The study aimed to test whether cataloging public T cell receptors could reveal signatures of past pathogen exposure. The T cell repertoires of 666 subjects were profiled by immunosequencing and related to cytomegalovirus serostatus. Along with the approximately 700-subject first cohort, a separate validation cohort of roughly 110 different subjects was used. To predict cytomegalovirus infection status, the study combined high-throughput TCR immunosequencing, statistical association of individual TCRs with disease status, and machine learning. In a later analysis, previously published TCR beta repertoires from roughly 710 donors were re-analyzed and high-resolution HLA genotyping was added so that TCR occurrence patterns could be studied. In the later analysis, no new phenotypic data were used to find candidate immune exposures; instead, reliance was placed on TCR beta sequences and their occurrence across donors. An earlier analysis of some 500 of the donors applied high-throughput TCR beta sequencing to assess whether each TCR beta V gene segment acted as functional or pseudogenic. Donor age, sex, ethnicity and CMV serostatus were collected together with the repertoire data. In a later genetic analysis, genome-wide SNP genotypes for about three fifths of the roughly 670 donors were used, and that subset was treated as a discovery cohort. Every repertoire in the discovery cohort had been generated on one and the same sequencing platform. Class I and class II HLA loci were covered by the typing at four-digit resolution. The number of donors typed differed by locus, with roughly 620-630 for A, B, C, DRB1 and DQB1, roughly 520 for DQA1, 600 to 610 for DPA1, and some 440 for DPB1. Because of strong linkage in the cohort, a few DR-DQ haplotypes were treated as single units for association and clustering. Among about 360 genotyped donors of the cohort, an average of approximately 250,000 unique TCR beta nucleotide sequences were sequenced per donor, roughly 20% of them non-productive. The paper as a whole reports these results and caveats: According to a later analysis, most CMV-associated TCR beta chains appeared to be HLA-restricted, and the HLA associations seemed to be driven largely by CMV exposure. In a later analysis, several top co-occurrence clusters were reported to appear linked to parvovirus B19, influenza, CMV and Epstein-Barr virus. Most TCR sequences were seen in very few donors, while some public TCRs were found in many individuals. A later analysis associated 15,000 to 20,000 TCR beta sequences with specific HLA alleles at a false discovery rate of 0.05. Approximately 16 rarely observed V segments, including chromosome 9 orphons, were excluded from the earlier analysis of approximately 500 of the donors because counts were too low. According to a later genetic analysis, donors in an Asian-associated ancestry cluster had fewer N-insertions in productive TCRs than the approximately 700-donor mean. Correlated functional status among segregating V segments might be attributable to linkage disequilibrium, but an unknown experimental factor could not be ruled out. When HLA alleles, especially DR and DQ, strongly co-occurred, attributing TCR associations to individual alleles was difficult. V-gene and J-gene trimming of TCR beta chains was associated with a missense DCLRE1C variant in a later genetic analysis, and the association was replicated in an independent cohort. A further reported finding was that TCR beta sequences accurately predicted the HLA-A and HLA-B alleles for most subjects in the first cohort. Compared with equally common non-associated chains, HLA-associated TCR beta chains in a later analysis were more clonally expanded and had lower generation probabilities. A cluster of highly shared sequence variants was judged likely to be a technical artifact of the sequencing pipeline. Because HLA typing was missing for some donors at each locus, association tests included only the typed subset. The cohort was sequenced for TCR beta chains only, and without alpha or paired-chain data the features that could be detected were limited. It was suggested by the authors that the approach could potentially be generalized to other disease states and immunological phenotypes. CMV serostatus was the only immune exposure information available for the cohort. In the study, around 150 TCR beta chains were listed as associated with cytomegalovirus. Sequencing depth was assumed to be roughly uniform across donors in the presence/absence analyses, though that assumption may not hold. Cytomegalovirus status was reported to be diagnosed by the classifier with high specificity and sensitivity in both the original and validation cohorts. According to a later analysis, TCR association rates differed among HLA loci, with DRB1 alleles showing the most associated TCRs and HLA-C alleles showing the fewest. Some IMGT-functional V segments, including TRBV6-2 and TRBV6-3, could not be told apart with the 87-base-pair reads, so those segments were excluded. In vitro tests confirmed that a few of the cytomegalovirus-associated TCR beta chains recognize cytomegalovirus antigens. Broadly in line with IMGT annotations, most TCR beta V segments showed up in productive rearrangements about 90% or about 30% of the time in an earlier analysis of under 700 of the donors.

From the germline V gene, CDR1 is LGHNA and CDR2 is YSLEER. Reading from cysteine to phenylalanine, the CDR3 counts 16 amino acids. The retained sequence is limited to the CDR3, 48 bases, with the frame set at the first base. V loses 4 bases at its end and J loses 6 bases; junction bases beyond the gene matches: 13. The cohort consisted of hundreds of healthy bone marrow donors. Cohort members were all nominally healthy when sampled, although unrecorded immune exposures were likely present. The donor tested CMV seropositive and was one of the 289 seropositive cohort members. Each donor provided a peripheral blood sample, and peripheral blood mononuclear cells were used for TCR beta sequencing. Genomic DNA was extracted from the blood cell samples with the Qiagen DNeasy Blood Extraction Kit. For this clone: Its antigen is not yet known.

Libraries were built with the immunoSEQ multiplex PCR assay. For the multiplex PCR, a mixture combining 60 forward primers for TCR Vbeta segments and 13 reverse primers for TCR Jbeta segments was used. The CDR3 region of rearranged TCR beta genes was amplified from genomic DNA with a multiplex PCR assay. Amplified TCR beta libraries were sequenced as 87-base-pair reads on the Illumina HiSeq System. Per the original workflow: In a later analysis, some 80 million unique TCR beta chains were counted across the approximately 640 repertoires, and around 10 million of these chains were shared by at least two donors. Raw reads were error-corrected and collapsed into unique sequences with a nearest-neighbor algorithm that merged closely related sequences to remove PCR and sequencing errors. CDR3 sequences were aligned to IMGT reference sequences to assign V, D and J gene segments. For a sequence to be retained, a match of at least six nucleotides to both a V gene segment and a J gene segment was required. Rearrangements were called productive when the CDR3 lacked stop codons and stayed in frame with V and J; all others were non-productive. Following IMGT convention, CDR3 was defined as the stretch from the second conserved V-encoded cysteine to the conserved J-encoded phenylalanine. In an earlier analysis of around 570 of the donors, sequences lacking an unambiguous match to a single V gene segment were excluded. An earlier analysis of under 750 of the donors called V segments functional above 56.7% productive rearrangements and segregating when the between-donor standard deviation exceeded 5%. To diagnose cytomegalovirus status from the catalog of TCR beta chain sequences, a statistical classification framework was built. In a later analysis, V and J genes were assigned by comparing TCR nucleotide sequences against IMGT/GENE-DB human TR gene sequences. Using the TCRdist pipeline, a later analysis assigned CDR3 sequences along with most-parsimonious VDJ recombination scenarios. In a later analysis, every TCR beta chain was defined by the combination of its CDR3 amino acid sequence and its V-gene family, and reads without a unique V-gene family were dropped. A later analysis removed 450 to 600 highly shared, low-generation-probability nucleotide sequences to deal with suspected cross-contamination and a sequencing artifact. A later analysis calculated a clonal expansion index for each public chain from normalized within-repertoire ranks of inferred template counts. In a later analysis, generation probabilities were computed using a VDJ recombination model fitted to out-of-frame rearrangements, and the results were checked against IGoR. Hypergeometric tests were used in a later analysis to score TCR-TCR, TCR-HLA and TCR-CMV co-occurrence, with a repertoire-size bias correction applied to the TCR pairs. A later analysis estimated false discovery rates by permuting HLA or CMV assignments 20 times. In a later analysis, co-occurring TCRs were grouped using DBSCAN, with TCRdist sequence similarity added in when clustering inside HLA-allele-positive subsets. Repertoires with fewer than 30,000 or more than 120,000 public chains were left out of co-occurrence clustering, as were a handful of repertoires with anomalous nucleotide sharing. The table comes from immuneACCESS by way of TCRdb, which keeps in-frame sequences with V and J called. Part of the clones is missing from these tables; in studies checked, under half for an unresolved V gene and the rest for unknown reasons. V and J calls and clone size are those listed in that table; D and trimming were worked out from the DNA. The sample has about 210,000 clones on record. About 1% of the sample goes to the ten largest clones.

The clonotype was recovered from a woman aged 25-40 years in good health and CMV-seropositive. The V gene is TRBV4-3 and the J gene is TRBJ1-2; 8 central bases correspond to TRBD1. The material sequenced was PBMCs. The encoded CDR3 is CASSPTTQGAGHGYTF. The bases are TGCGCCAGCAGCCCCACCACGCAGGGGGCAGGTCATGGCTACACCTTC.